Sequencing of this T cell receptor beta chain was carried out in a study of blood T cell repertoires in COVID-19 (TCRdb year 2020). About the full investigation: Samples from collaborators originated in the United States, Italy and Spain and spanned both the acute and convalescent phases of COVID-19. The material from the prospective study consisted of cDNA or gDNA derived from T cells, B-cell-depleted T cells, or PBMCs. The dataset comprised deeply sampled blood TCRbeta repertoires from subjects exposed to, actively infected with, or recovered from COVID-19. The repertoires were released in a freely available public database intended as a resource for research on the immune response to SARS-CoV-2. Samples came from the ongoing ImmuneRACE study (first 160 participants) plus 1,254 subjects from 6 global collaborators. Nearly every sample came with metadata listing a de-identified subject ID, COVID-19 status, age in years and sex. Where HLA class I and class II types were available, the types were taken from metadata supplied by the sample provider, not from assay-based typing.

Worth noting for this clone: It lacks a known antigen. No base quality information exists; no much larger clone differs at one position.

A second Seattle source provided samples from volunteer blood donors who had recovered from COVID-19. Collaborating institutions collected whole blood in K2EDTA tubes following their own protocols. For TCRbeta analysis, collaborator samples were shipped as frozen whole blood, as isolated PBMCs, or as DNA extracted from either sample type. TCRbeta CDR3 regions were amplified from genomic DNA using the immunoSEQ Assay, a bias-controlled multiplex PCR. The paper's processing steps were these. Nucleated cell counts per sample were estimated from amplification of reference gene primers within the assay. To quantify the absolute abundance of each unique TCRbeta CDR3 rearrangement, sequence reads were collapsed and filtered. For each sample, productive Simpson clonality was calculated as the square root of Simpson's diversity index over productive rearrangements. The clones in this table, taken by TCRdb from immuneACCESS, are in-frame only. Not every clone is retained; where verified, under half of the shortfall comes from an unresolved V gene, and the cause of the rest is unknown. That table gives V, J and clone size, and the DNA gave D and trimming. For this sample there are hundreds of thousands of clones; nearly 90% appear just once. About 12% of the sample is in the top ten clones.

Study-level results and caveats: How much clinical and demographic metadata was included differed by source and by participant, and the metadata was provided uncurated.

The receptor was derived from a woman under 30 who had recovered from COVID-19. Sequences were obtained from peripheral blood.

The CDR3 has the sequence CASSEMGVQPQHF. The sequenced DNA is TGCGCCAGCAGTGAGATGGGAGTTCAGCCCCAGCATTTT. The chain is made from TRBV10-2 and TRBJ1-5; the D segment cannot be called with confidence. Spanning cysteine to phenylalanine, the CDR3 consists of 13 amino acids. Just CDR3 DNA is preserved here, 39 bases in frame from base 1. The germline V gene sets CDR1 to WSHSY and CDR2 to SAAADI. Cut back by 2 bases and 6 bases, the V and J ends lie 8 bases apart.